A single sample is the source of the 11 T cell receptor beta chains below, sequenced in a study of shared clonotypes between healthy human individuals. Profiling relied on immunoSEQ multiplex PCR, and the TCRdb table lists in-frame clones only, not all of them. In the table there are roughly 1,100,000 clones, roughly 70% of which are singletons. Sequenced input: memory CD4+ T cells sorted from blood. Subset defined: CD45RA-negative fraction. The receptors originated from a man between 18 and 35 years old in good health.

This clone has more than one count but fewer than ten. A junction end diverges from the germline sequence, so it may reflect a read error. The rearrangement uses TRBV28 and TRBJ1-2; D remains unclear. CDR3 size: 11 residues. Per the germline V gene, CDR1 is MDHEN and CDR2 is SYDVKM. The CDR3 here is CASSSEIRHHF. The DNA for the CDR3 is TGTGCCAGCAGTTCGGAGATTAGGCACCACTTC.

The chain combines TRBV6-6 with TRBJ1-1; 7 bases line up with TRBD1. J lost 7 bases, V lost 7 bases, and 9 bases had no gene match. Germline CDR1 is MNHNY and CDR2 is SVGAGI (reference sequence). The CDR3 runs to 13 residues. The CDR3 coding sequence is TGTGCCAGCACCCCGGTTAGGACAGGTGAAGCTTTCTTT. Encoded protein: CASTPVRTGEAFF.

This clone appeared a few times. The chain recombines TRBV7-2 with TRBJ1-4; D not certain. In germline, CDR1 is SGHTA, CDR2 FQGNSA. The CDR3 spans 12 residues. Trimming pared 3 bases from V and 14 bases from J, leaving 13 bases between. The CDR3 nucleotides read TGTGCCAGCAGCTTGCGGGGTGGATTCCTGTTTTTT. Translating it yields CASSLRGGFLFF.

CDR3 sequence: CASSLSSGVWETQYF. The CDR3, as DNA: TGTGCCAGCAGCTTATCTAGCGGGGTTTGGGAGACCCAGTACTTC. The chain recombines TRBV5-4 with TRBJ2-5, with 9 bases identical to TRBD2. With 2 bases clipped from V and 5 bases from J, the junction kept 7 bases outside the gene matches. In germline, CDR1 is SGHNT, CDR2 YYREEE (reference sequence). The CDR3 runs to 15 residues.

The chain links TRBV19 to TRBJ1-2, with D perhaps TRBD1 (5 bases). CDR1 LNHDA and CDR2 SQIVND come from the germline V gene (reference sequence). CDR3 length equals 11 residues. V dropped 8 bases and J dropped 4 bases, with 8 bases sitting between them. CDR3 DNA: TGTGCCAGTTGGGACTTCTATGGCTACACCTTC. It specifies CASWDFYGYTF.

CDR3 loop: CASSIADRSPYNEQFF. In DNA form, the CDR3 reads TGTGCCAGTAGTATAGCAGACAGGAGTCCTTACAATGAGCAGTTCTTC. This chain joins TRBV19 and TRBJ2-1, with TRBD1 as a possible D gene (6 bases). CDR1 is LNHDA, CDR2 SQIVND, per germline (reference sequence). V shed 1 base and J shed 4 bases, with 14 bases lying between them. This CDR3 is 16 amino acids long.

CDR3 residues: CATGQGQYSETQYF. Written as DNA, the CDR3 is TGTGCCACCGGACAGGGACAGTATTCAGAGACCCAGTACTTC. V usage is TRBV10-3 and J usage is TRBJ2-5, with 8 bases identical to TRBD1. Germline loops: CDR1 ENHRY, CDR2 SYGVKD. The length of the CDR3 is 14 residues. Unmatched junction bases numbered 11, after V lost 10 bases and J lost 4 bases.

J is TRBJ1-3 and V is TRBV10-1; maybe TRBD1 (6 bases). CDR1 and CDR2 from the germline V gene are WNHNN and SYGVQD (reference sequence). V was trimmed by 7 bases and J by 2 bases, leaving 9 bases between them. CDR3 size: 13 residues. The CDR3 region is CASTGAAGNTIYF. The CDR3 nucleotides are TGCGCCAGCACGGGGGCCGCTGGAAACACCATATATTTT.

The V gene is TRBV10-3, the J gene TRBJ2-5, with 12 bases identical to TRBD2. The CDR3 is 15 residues long. Germline-derived CDR1 and CDR2 are ENHRY and SYGVKD. With 3 bases clipped from V and 2 bases from J, the junction kept 1 base outside the gene matches. The CDR3 sequence: CAISDGTSGQETQYF. The CDR3 DNA is TGTGCCATCAGTGACGGGACTAGCGGGCAAGAGACCCAGTACTTC.

This chain connects TRBV19 to TRBJ1-2; D not resolved. The CDR3 has 13 residues. The germline V gene encodes CDR1 LNHDA and CDR2 SQIVND (reference sequence). Trimming took off 5 bases at V and 2 bases at J, with 9 bases between the two ends. CDR3 in amino acids: CASSSGFNYGYTF. The CDR3 DNA follows: TGTGCCAGTAGTTCGGGGTTCAACTATGGCTACACCTTC. Combining the CDR3 with reference TRBV19 and TRBJ1-2 gives the whole variable domain DGGITQSPKYLFRKEGQNVTLSCEQNLNHDAMYWYRQDPGQGLRLIYYSQIVNDFQKGDIAEGYSVSREKKESFPLTVTSAQKNPTAFYLCASSSGFNYGYTFGSGTRLTVV.

This clone has a single count. This chain connects TRBV11-2 to TRBJ2-7, with D maybe TRBD2 (7 bases). Trimming took off 8 bases at V and 2 bases at J, with 10 bases between the two ends. Germline CDR1 SGHAT, CDR2 FQNNGV. CDR3 length: 12 amino acids. CDR3 loop: CASARGPYEQYF. CDR3 sequence (DNA): TGTGCCAGCGCGCGGGGGCCCTACGAGCAGTACTTC.